This T cell receptor beta chain came from a study of post-analysis software for immune sequencing data. Notes on this clonotype: Its antigen is still unknown.

Unique molecular identifiers were built into the TCR beta cDNA libraries. T cells numbering roughly 0.85 to 11 million yielded 450,000 to 500,000 cDNA molecules. TCRdb processed the PCR reads anew with MiXCR; each CDR3 protein has one entry. The data hold hundreds of thousands of distinct CDR3 sequences, with approximately 57% observed a single time. The CDR3 spans 18 residues. From germline, CDR1 is SGHTA and CDR2 FQGTGA. The V gene end was trimmed by 5 bases and the J gene end by 8 bases; junction bases not matched to a gene: 13. Findings of the study overall: Comparison with controls showed significantly lower normalized Chao1 diversity in multiple sclerosis patients. Patients used roughly five TRBV segments, including TRBV5-6, TRBV5-1 and TRBV20-1, more often than controls. Analysis by F measure revealed that same-batch samples clustered strongly together.

The TCR originated in a girl under 18 with multiple sclerosis. The specimen sequenced was blood. V is TRBV7-3 and J is TRBJ2-1, with 15 bases lining up with TRBD2. CDR3 protein: CASSPWTSGRARLDEQFF. CDR3 DNA sequence: TGTGCCAGCAGCCCTTGGACTAGCGGGAGGGCCCGTCTCGATGAGCAGTTCTTC.